The clone carrying this T cell receptor (beta chain) occurred many times. What it recognizes is unknown. Amplified TCR beta CDR3 regions derived from RNA transcripts. HTBI primers were employed in a first-round RT-PCR of the TCR CDR3. MiXCR was run by TCRdb on the multiplex PCR reads, yielding one entry per CDR3 protein. The table shows about 580,000 distinct CDR3 sequences, with about 45% occurring only once. Per the germline V gene, CDR1 is MNHEY and CDR2 is SVGEGT. CDR3 size: 14 residues. Trimming pared 2 bases from V and 5 bases from J, leaving 12 bases between. These data come from a study of T cells in Graves' hyperthyroidism and ophthalmopathy. Study results and caveats: Most thyroid-expanded clonotypes above 0.001 were also found in blood. Ophthalmopathy got predicted by the model a median approximately six months before its onset.

Uncontrolled infection, other autoimmune disease, pregnancy or lactation led to exclusion. The TCR was taken from a woman aged 18-29 years with Graves' hyperthyroidism. The source material was peripheral blood or thyroid tissue (not recorded which). The J gene is TRBJ2-5, the V gene TRBV6-2 or TRBV6-3; possible D gene TRBD2, 6 bases. CDR3 region: CASSYLAGGETQYF. The CDR3 DNA is TGTGCCAGCAGTTACCTCGCAGGAGGGGAGACCCAGTACTTC.